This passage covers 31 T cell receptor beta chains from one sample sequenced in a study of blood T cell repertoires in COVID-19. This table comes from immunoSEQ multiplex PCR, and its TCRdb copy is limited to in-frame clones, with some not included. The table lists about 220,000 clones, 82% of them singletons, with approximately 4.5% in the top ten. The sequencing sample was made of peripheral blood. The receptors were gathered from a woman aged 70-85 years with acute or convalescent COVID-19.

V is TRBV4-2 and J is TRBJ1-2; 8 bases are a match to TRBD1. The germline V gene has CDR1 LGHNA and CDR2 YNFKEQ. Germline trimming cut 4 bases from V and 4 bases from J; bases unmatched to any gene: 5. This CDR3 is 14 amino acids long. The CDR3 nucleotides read TGTGCCAGCAGCCGAGGGGGACAGGTCTATGGCTACACCTTC. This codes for CASSRGGQVYGYTF.

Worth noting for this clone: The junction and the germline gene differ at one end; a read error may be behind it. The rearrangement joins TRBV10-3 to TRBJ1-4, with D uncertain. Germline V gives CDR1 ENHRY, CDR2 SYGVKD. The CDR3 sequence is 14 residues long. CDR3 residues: CASLVPWVEGKTVF. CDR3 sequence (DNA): TGTGCCAGCCTCGTGCCCTGGGTTGAGGGAAAAACTGTTTTT.

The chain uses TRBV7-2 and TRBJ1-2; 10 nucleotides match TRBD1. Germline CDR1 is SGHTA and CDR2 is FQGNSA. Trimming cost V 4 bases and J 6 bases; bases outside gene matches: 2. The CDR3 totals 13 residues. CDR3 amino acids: CASSYDRGHGYTF. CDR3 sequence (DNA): TGTGCCAGCAGCTACGACAGGGGGCATGGCTACACCTTC.

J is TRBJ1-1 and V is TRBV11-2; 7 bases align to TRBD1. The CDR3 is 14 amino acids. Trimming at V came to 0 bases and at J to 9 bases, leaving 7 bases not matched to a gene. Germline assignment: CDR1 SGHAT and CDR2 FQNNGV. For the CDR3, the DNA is TGTGCCAGCAGCTTAGAGGGGACAGCAGAGAAAGCTTTCTTT. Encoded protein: CASSLEGTAEKAFF.

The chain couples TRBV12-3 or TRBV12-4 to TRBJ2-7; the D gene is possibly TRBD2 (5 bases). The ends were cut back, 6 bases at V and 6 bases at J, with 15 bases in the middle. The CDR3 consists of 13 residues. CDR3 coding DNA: TGTGCCAGCAGCTCTCCGGGGTCCGGCGAGCAGTACTTC. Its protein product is CASSSPGSGEQYF.

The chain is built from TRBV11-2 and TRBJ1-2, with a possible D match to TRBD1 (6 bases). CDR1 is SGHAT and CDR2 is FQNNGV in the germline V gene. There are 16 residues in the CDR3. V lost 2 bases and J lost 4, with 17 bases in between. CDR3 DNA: TGTGCCAGCAGCTTACTTACCGGACAGCTAATCTATGGCTACACCTTC. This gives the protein CASSLLTGQLIYGYTF.

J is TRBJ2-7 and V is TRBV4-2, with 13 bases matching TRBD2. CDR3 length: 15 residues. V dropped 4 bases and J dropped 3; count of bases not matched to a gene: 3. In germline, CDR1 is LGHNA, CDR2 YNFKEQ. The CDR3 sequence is CASSRGTSGDYEQYF. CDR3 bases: TGTGCCAGCAGCCGGGGGACTAGCGGGGACTACGAGCAGTACTTC.

The CDR3: CASSQDGAGGPWDEQFF. The CDR3 bases are TGCGCCAGCAGCCAAGATGGAGCGGGGGGGCCTTGGGATGAGCAGTTCTTC. The chain carries TRBV4-3 and TRBJ2-1; TRBD2 matches at 10 bases. In germline, CDR1 is LGHNA, CDR2 YSLEER. The CDR3 spans 17 residues. V lost 0 bases and J lost 8; bases outside the gene matches: 10.

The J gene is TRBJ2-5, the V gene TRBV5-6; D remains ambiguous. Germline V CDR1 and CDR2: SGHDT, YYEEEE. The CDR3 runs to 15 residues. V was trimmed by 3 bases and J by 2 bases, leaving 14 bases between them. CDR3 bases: TGTGCCAGCAGCTGGGCGCTAAGTGCTCAAGAGACCCAGTACTTC. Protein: CASSWALSAQETQYF.

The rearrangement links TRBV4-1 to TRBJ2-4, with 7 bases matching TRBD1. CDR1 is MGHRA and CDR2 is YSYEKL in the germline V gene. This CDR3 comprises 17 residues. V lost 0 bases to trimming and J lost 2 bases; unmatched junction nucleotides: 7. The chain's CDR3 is CASSQDGEGATKNIQYF. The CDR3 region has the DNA TGCGCCAGCAGCCAAGACGGAGAGGGGGCGACCAAAAACATTCAGTACTTC.

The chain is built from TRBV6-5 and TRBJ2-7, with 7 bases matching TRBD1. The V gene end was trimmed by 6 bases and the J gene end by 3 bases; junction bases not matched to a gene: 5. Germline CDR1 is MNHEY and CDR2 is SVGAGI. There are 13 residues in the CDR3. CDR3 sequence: CASRDRQGYEQYF. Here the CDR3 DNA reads TGTGCCAGCAGAGACAGACAGGGCTACGAGCAGTACTTC.

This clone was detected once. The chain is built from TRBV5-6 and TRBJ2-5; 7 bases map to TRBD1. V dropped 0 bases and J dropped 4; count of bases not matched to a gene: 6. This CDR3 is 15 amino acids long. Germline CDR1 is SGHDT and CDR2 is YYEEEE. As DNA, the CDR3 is TGTGCCAGCAGCTTGGGTAGACAGGGTGGAGAGACCCAGTACTTC. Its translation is CASSLGRQGGETQYF.

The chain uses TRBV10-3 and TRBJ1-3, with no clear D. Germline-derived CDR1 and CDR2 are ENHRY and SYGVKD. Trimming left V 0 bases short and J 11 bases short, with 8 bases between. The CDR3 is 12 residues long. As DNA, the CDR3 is TGTGCCATCAGTGAGTCGCGACTGCCCATATATTTT. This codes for CAISESRLPIYF.

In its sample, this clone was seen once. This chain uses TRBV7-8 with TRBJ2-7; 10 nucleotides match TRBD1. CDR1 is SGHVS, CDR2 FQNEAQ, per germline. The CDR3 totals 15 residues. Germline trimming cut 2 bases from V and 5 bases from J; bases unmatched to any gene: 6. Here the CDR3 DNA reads TGTGCCAGCAGCTTAAGTTTCGGGACAGGGGACGAGCAGTACTTC. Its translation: CASSLSFGTGDEQYF.

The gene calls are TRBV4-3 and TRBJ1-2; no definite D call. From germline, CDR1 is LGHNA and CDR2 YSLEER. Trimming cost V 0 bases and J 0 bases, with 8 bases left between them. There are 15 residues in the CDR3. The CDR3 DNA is TGCGCCAGCAGCCAAGAGGCCCCCTCTAACTATGGCTACACCTTC. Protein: CASSQEAPSNYGYTF.

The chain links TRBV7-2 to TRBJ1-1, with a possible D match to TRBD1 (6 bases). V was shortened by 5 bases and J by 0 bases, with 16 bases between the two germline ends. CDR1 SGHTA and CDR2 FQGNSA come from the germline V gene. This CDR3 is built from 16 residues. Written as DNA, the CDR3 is TGTGCCAGCAGCCGGGGGGGCCGTCGGATGAACACTGAAGCTTTCTTT. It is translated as CASSRGGRRMNTEAFF. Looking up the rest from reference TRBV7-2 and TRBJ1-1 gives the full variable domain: GAGVSQSPSNKVTEKGKDVELRCDPISGHTALYWYRQSLGQGLEFLIYFQGNSAPDKSGLPSDRFSAERTGGSVSTLTIQRTQQEDSAVYLCASSRGGRRMNTEAFFGQGTRLTVV.

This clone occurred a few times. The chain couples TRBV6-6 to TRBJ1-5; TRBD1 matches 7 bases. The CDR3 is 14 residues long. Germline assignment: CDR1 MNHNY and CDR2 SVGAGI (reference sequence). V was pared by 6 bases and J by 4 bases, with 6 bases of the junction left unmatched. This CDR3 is CASSRQGSNQPQHF. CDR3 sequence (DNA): TGTGCCAGCAGCCGACAGGGAAGTAATCAGCCCCAGCATTTT.

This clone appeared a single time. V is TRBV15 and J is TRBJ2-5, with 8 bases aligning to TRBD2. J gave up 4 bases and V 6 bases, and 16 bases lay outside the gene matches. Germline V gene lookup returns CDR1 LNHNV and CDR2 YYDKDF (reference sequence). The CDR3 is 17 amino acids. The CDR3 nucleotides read TGTGCCACCAGAGCCTACGGGAGCTCGGGGGGGGGAGAGACCCAGTACTTC. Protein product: CATRAYGSSGGGETQYF.

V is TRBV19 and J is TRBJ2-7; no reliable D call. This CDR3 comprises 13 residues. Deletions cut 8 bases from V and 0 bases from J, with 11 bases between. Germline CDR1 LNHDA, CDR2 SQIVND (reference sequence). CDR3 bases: TGTGCCAGTGGCCCGTTAAGCTCCTACGAGCAGTACTTC. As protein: CASGPLSSYEQYF.

CDR3 DNA: TGTGCCAGCAGTTTATGGGAGGGGTCCAACTATGGCTACACCTTC. This codes for CASSLWEGSNYGYTF. This chain uses TRBV28 with TRBJ1-2; weak D call: TRBD1 (5 bases). The germline V gene has CDR1 MDHEN and CDR2 SYDVKM. The CDR3 length is 15 residues. V was pared by 0 bases and J by 2 bases, with 10 bases between.

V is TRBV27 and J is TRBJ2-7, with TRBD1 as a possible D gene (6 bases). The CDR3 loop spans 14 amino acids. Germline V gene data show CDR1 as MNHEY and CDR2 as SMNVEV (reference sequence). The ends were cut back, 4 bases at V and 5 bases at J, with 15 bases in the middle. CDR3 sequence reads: CASSWAGVYDEQYF. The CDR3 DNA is TGTGCCAGCAGTTGGGCAGGGGTCTACGACGAGCAGTACTTC.

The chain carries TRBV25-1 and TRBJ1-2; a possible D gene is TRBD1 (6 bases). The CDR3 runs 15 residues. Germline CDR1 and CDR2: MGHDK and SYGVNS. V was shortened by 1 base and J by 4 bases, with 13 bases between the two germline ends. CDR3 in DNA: TGTGCCAGCAGTGAATCGACAAGGGGGGGCTATGGCTACACCTTC. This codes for CASSESTRGGYGYTF.

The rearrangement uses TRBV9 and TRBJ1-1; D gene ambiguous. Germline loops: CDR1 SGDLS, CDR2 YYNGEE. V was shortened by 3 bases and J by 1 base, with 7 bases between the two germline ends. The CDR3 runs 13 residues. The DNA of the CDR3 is TGTGCCAGCAGCGCCCAGTGGAACACTGAAGCTTTCTTT. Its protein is CASSAQWNTEAFF.

The CDR3 protein is CASSAGGPETQYF. The CDR3 DNA follows: TGCGCCAGCAGCGCAGGGGGGCCAGAGACCCAGTACTTC. The rearrangement joins TRBV4-3 to TRBJ2-5; possible D gene TRBD1, 7 bases. Per germline, CDR1 LGHNA and CDR2 YSLEER. V dropped 5 bases and J dropped 4 bases, with 11 bases sitting between them. The CDR3 contains 13 residues.

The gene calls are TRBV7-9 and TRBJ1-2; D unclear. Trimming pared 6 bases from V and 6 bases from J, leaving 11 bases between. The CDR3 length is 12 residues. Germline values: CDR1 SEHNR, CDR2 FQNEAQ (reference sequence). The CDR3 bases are TGTGCCAGCAGTTTCTCGGAGAATGGCTACACCTTC. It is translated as CASSFSENGYTF.

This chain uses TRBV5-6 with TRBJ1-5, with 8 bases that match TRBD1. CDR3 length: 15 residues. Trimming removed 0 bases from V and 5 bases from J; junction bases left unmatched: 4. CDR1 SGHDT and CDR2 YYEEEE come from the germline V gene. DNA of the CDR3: TGTGCCAGCAGCTTGGCCGGGACAGGCGATCAGCCCCAGCATTTT. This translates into CASSLAGTGDQPQHF. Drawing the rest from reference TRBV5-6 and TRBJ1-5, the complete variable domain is DAGVTQSPTHLIKTRGQQVTLRCSPKSGHDTVSWYQQALGQGPQFIFQYYEEEERQRGNFPDRFSGHQFPNYSSELNVNALLLGDSALYLCASSLAGTGDQPQHFGDGTRLSIL.

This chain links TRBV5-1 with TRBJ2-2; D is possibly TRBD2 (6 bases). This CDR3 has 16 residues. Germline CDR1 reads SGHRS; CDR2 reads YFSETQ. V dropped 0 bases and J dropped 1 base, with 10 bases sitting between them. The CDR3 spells CASSLVPGENTGELFF. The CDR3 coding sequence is TGCGCCAGCAGCTTGGTTCCGGGGGAGAACACCGGGGAGCTGTTTTTT.

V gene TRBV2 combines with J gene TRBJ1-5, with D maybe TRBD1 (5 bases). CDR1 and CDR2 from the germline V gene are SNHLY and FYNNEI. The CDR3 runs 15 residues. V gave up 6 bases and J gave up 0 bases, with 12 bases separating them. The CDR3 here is CASRSRTGSNQPQHF. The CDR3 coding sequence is TGTGCCAGCAGGAGTCGAACAGGTAGCAATCAGCCCCAGCATTTT.

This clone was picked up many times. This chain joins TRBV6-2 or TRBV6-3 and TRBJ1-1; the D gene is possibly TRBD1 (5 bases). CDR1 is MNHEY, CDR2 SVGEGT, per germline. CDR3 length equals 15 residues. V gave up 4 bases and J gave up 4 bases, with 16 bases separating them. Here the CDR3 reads CASSSIVGQGTEAFF. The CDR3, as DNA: TGTGCCAGCAGTTCCATAGTGGGTCAGGGCACTGAAGCTTTCTTT.

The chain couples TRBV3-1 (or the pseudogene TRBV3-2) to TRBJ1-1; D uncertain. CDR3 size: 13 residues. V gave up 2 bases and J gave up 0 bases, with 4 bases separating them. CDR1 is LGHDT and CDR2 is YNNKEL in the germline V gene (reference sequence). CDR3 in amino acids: CASSQRVNTEAFF. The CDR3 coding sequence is TGTGCCAGCAGCCAACGAGTGAACACTGAAGCTTTCTTT.

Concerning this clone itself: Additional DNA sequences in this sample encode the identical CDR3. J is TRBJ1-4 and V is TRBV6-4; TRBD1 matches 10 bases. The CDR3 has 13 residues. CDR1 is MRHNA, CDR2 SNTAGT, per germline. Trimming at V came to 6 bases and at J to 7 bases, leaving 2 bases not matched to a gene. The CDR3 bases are TGTGCCAGCAGCCGGGACAGGGGTGAAAAACTGTTTTTT. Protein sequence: CASSRDRGEKLFF.